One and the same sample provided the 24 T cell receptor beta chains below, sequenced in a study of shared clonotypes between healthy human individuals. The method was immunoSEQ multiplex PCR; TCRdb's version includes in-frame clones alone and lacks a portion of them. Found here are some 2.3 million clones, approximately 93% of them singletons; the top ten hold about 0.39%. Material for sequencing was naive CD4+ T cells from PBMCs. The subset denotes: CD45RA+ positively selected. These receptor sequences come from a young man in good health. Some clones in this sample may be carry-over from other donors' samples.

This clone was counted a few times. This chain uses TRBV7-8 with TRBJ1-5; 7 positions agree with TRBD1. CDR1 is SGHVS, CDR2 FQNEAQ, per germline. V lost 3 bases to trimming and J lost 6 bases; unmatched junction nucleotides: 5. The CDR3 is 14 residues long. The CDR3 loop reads CASSFRDRSQPQHF. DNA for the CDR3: TGTGCCAGCAGCTTCCGGGACAGAAGTCAGCCCCAGCATTTT.

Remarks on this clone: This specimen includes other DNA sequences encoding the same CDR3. As DNA, the CDR3 is TGCGCCAGCAGCCCCGTGGGAGCGGGAGGAGAGACCCAGTACTTC. This codes for CASSPVGAGGETQYF. The chain is built from TRBV5-1 and TRBJ2-5, with TRBD2 identical over 9 bases. Germline V gene lookup returns CDR1 SGHRS and CDR2 YFSETQ. The CDR3 has 15 residues. The V gene end was trimmed by 4 bases and the J gene end by 4 bases; junction bases not matched to a gene: 8.

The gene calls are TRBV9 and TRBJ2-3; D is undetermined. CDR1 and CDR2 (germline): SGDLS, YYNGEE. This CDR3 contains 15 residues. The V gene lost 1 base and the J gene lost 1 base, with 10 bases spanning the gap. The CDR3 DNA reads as TGTGCCAGCAGCGTACCCCCCAGAGGCACAGATACGCAGTATTTT. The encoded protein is CASSVPPRGTDTQYF.

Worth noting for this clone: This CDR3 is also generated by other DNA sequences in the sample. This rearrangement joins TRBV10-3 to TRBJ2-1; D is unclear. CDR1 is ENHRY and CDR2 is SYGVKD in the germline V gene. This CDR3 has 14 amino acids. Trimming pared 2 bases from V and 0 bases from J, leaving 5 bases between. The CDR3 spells CAISEQSSYNEQFF. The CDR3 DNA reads TGTGCCATCAGTGAGCAGAGCTCCTACAATGAGCAGTTCTTC.

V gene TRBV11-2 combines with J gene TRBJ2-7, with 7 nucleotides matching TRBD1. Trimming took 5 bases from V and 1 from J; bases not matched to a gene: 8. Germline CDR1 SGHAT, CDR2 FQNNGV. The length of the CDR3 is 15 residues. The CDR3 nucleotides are TGTGCCAGCAGCGCGCAACCGGGACAGTCCTACGAGCAGTACTTC. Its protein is CASSAQPGQSYEQYF.

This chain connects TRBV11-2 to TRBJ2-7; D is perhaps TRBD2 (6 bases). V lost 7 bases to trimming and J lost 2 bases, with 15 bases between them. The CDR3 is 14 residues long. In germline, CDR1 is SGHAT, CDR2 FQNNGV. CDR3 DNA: TGTGCCAGCAACCCTACGGGACTCACCTACGAGCAGTACTTC. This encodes CASNPTGLTYEQYF.

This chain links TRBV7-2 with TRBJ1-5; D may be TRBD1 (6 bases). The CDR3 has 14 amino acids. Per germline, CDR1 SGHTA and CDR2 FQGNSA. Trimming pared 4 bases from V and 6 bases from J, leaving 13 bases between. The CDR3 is CASSSQGSSQPQHF. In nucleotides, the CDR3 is TGTGCCAGCAGCTCACAGGGCTCCTCTCAGCCCCAGCATTTT. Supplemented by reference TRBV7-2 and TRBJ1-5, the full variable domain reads GAGVSQSPSNKVTEKGKDVELRCDPISGHTALYWYRQSLGQGLEFLIYFQGNSAPDKSGLPSDRFSAERTGGSVSTLTIQRTQQEDSAVYLCASSSQGSSQPQHFGDGTRLSIL.

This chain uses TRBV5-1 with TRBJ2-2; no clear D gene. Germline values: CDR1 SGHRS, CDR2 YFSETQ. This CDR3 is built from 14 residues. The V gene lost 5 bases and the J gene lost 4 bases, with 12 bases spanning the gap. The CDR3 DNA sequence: TGCGCCAGCAGAATTCTCGGGTTCACCGGGGAGCTGTTTTTT. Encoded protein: CASRILGFTGELFF.

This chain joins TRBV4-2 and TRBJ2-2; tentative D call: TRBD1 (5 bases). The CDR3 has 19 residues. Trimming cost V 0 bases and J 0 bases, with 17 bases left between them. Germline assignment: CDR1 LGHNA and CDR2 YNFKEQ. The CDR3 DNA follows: TGTGCCAGCAGCCAAGATTCCCCCCGACAGAGATCGAACACCGGGGAGCTGTTTTTT. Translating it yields CASSQDSPRQRSNTGELFF.

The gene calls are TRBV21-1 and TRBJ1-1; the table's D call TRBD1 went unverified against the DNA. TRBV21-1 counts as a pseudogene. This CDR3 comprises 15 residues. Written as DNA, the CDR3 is TGTGCCAGCAGCGGTCGACAGGGGCGGGACACTGAAGCTTTCTTT. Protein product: CASSGRQGRDTEAFF.

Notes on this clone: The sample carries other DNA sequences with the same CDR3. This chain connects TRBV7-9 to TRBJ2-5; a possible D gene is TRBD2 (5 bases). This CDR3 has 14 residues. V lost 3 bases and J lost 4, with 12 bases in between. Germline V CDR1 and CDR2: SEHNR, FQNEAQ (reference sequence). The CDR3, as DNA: TGTGCCAGCAGCTTTGTTTCTGGAGGAGAGACCCAGTACTTC. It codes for CASSFVSGGETQYF.

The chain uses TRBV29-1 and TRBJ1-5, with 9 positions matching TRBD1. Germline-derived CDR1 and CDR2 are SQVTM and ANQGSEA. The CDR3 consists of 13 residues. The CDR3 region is CSGQGKTNQPQHF. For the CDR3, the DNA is TGCAGTGGACAGGGGAAAACCAATCAGCCCCAGCATTTT.

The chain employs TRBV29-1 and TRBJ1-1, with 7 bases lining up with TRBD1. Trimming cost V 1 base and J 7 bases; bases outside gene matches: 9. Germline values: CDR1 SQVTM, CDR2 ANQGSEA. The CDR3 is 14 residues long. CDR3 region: CSVEGQGEDSEAFF. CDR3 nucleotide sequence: TGCAGCGTTGAAGGTCAGGGGGAGGATAGTGAAGCTTTCTTT. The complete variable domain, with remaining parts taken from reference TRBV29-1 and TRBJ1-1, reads SAVISQKPSRDICQRGTSLTIQCQVDSQVTMMFWYRQQPGQSLTLIATANQGSEATYESGFVIDKFPISRPNLTFSTLTVSNMSPEDSSIYLCSVEGQGEDSEAFFGQGTRLTVV.

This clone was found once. The DNA for the CDR3 is TGCGCCAGCAGCTTGCCTTATAGCGGGGGAGGGGCCAAAAACATTCAGTACTTC. Protein: CASSLPYSGGGAKNIQYF. The chain links TRBV5-1 to TRBJ2-4; TRBD2 aligns across 9 bases. The CDR3 consists of 18 residues. Germline lookup yields CDR1 SGHRS and CDR2 YFSETQ. J lost 1 base, V lost 1 base, and 9 bases had no gene match.

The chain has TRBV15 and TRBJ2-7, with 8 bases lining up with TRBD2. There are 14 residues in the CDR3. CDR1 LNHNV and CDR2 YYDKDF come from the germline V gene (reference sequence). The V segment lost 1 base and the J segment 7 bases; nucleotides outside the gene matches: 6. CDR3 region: CATSRGLSGGEQYF. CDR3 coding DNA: TGTGCCACCAGCAGAGGTTTGAGCGGGGGAGAGCAGTACTTC.

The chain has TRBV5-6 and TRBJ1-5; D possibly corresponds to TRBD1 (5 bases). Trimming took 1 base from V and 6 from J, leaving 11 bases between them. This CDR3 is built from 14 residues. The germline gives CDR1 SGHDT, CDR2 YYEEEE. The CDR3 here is CASSLRGLGQPQHF. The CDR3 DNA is TGTGCCAGCAGCTTGAGGGGTCTAGGTCAGCCCCAGCATTTT.

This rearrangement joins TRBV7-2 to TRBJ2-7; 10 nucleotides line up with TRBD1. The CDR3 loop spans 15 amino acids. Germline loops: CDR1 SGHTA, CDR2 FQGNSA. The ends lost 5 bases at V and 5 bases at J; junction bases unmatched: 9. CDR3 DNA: TGTGCCAGCAGCGGTCGACAGGGGGCGCGGAACGAGCAGTACTTC. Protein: CASSGRQGARNEQYF.

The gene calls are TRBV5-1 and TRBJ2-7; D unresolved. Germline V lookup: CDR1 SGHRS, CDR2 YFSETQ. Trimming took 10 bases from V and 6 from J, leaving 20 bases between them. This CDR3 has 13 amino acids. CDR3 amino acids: CAGAADPTGEQYF. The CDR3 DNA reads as TGCGCCGGCGCGGCCGACCCGACCGGCGAGCAGTACTTC.

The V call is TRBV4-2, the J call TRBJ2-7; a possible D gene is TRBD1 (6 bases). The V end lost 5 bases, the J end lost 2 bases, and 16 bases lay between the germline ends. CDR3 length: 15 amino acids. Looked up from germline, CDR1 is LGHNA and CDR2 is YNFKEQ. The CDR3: CASSDNRDRTYEQYF. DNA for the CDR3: TGTGCCAGCAGCGATAACAGGGATCGAACCTACGAGCAGTACTTC.

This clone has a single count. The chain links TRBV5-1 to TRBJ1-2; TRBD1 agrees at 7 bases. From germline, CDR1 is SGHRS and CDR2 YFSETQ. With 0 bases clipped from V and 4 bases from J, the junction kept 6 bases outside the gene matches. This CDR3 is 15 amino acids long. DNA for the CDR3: TGCGCCAGCAGCTTGGGTAGACAGGGTCCCTATGGCTACACCTTC. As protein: CASSLGRQGPYGYTF.

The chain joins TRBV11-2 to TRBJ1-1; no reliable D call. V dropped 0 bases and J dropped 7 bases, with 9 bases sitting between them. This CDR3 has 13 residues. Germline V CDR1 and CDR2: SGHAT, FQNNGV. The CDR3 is CASSLEAFVEAFF. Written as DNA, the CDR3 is TGTGCCAGCAGCTTAGAGGCGTTTGTTGAAGCTTTCTTT.

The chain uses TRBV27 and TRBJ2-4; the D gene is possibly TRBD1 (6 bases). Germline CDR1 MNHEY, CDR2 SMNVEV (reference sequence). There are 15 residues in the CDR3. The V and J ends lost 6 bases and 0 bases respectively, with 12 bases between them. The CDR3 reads CASSSGVLAKNIQYF. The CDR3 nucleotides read TGTGCCAGCAGCTCAGGGGTTCTAGCCAAAAACATTCAGTACTTC.

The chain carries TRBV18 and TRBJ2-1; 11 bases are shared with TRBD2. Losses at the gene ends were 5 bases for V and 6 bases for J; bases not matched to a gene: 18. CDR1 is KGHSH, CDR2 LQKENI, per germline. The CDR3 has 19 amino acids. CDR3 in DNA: TGTGCCAGCTCAACTACCCCCGTCACTAGCGGGAGTATGTTCAATGAGCAGTTCTTC. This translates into CASSTTPVTSGSMFNEQFF. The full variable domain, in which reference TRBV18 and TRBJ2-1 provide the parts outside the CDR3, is NAGVMQNPRHLVRRRGQEARLRCSPMKGHSHVYWYRQLPEEGLKFMVYLQKENIIDESGMPKERFSAEFPKEGPSILRIQQVVRGDSAAYFCASSTTPVTSGSMFNEQFFGPGTRLTVL.

CDR3 loop: CSARDGNGYTF. The CDR3 DNA follows: TGCAGTGCTAGAGACGGAAATGGCTACACCTTC. The chain uses TRBV20-1 and TRBJ1-2; D not resolved. Germline values: CDR1 DFQATT, CDR2 SNEGSKA (reference sequence). V was clipped by 0 bases and J by 6 bases, with 5 bases between them. The CDR3 loop spans 11 amino acids.